This T cell receptor (beta chain) was documented in a study of T cells after yellow fever vaccination. Looking at the study overall: Fractions low in cell number were prepared with SMART-Seq v4 Ultra Low Input.

For TCR, cDNA came from 5'RACE template switching, which added a universal primer site and UMIs. TCRdb used MiXCR to reprocess the 5' RACE reads, holding one entry per CDR3 protein. Among under 550,000 distinct CDR3 sequences listed, 21% were seen once. The study's findings and limits: The booster saw the reappearance of most primary-vaccination clones (more than 95% CD4, around 88% CD8).

Points on this clonotype: Antigen specificity is unknown.

The CDR3 is made up of 15 amino acids. CDR1 is SGHDT, CDR2 YYEEEE, per germline. The J segment lost 7 bases and the V segment lost 4 bases, leaving 8 bases of the junction unmatched. The chain carries TRBV5-6 and TRBJ2-3; 11 positions match TRBD1. The sequence came from a man between 18 and 35 years old who received the YFV17D yellow fever vaccine. The source was PBMCs, collected less than 25 days after the first yellow fever vaccination. CDR3 region: CASSPGTGGIHTQYF. CDR3 nucleotides: TGTGCCAGCAGCCCGGGGACAGGGGGGATCCATACGCAGTATTTT.